This TCR beta chain stems from a study of tumor and adjacent non-tumor tissue in lung cancer. About the research overall: Patients were aged roughly 30 to 76, roughly nine men and about 5 women, stage I to III. Findings and limits, study-wide: Normal lung showed higher cumulative top 100 clone frequency than tumor. TCR diversity was significantly greater in tumor than normal lung tissue.

The CDR3 has 14 amino acids. Germline values: CDR1 SGHRS, CDR2 YFSETQ. V lost 2 bases to trimming and J lost 0 bases, with 8 bases between them. No cell sorting was done before RNA was extracted from the tissue. Distant lung tissue was collected more than 3 cm away from the tumor edge. Newly diagnosed lung cancer patients had thoracic surgery in China, August–late 2014, without prior chemotherapy. TCRbeta libraries were built with three rounds of nested PCR, modified from ARM-PCR. Each CDR3 protein gets one entry after TCRdb re-called the multiplex PCR reads with MiXCR. The data contain over 40,000 distinct CDR3 sequences, roughly 60% of them singletons. This clonotype has a count of ten or more. Its antigen remains unidentified.

The chain is built from TRBV5-1 and TRBJ2-5; TRBD1 might be the D (5 bases). The origin of this receptor is a woman in her forties with non-small cell lung cancer. Specimen: distant non-tumor lung tissue. The CDR3 region has the DNA TGCGCCAGCAGCTTTAACAGGAACCAAGAGACCCAGTACTTC. This translates into CASSFNRNQETQYF.